This T cell receptor beta chain originates from a study of beta chain features in type 1 diabetes. Findings of the study overall: In every one of the four CD4+ subsets, TCRB CDR3s were moderately but significantly shorter in Type 1 diabetes patients.

Per germline, CDR1 LNHNV and CDR2 YYDKDF (reference sequence). Trimming pared 1 base from V and 4 bases from J, leaving 14 bases between. This CDR3 spans 16 amino acids. Comment on this clone: The antigen is not known.

Expressed TCRB transcripts got sequenced, as all isolated RNA was reverse transcribed. Only in-frame clones appear in the TCRdb table, and some are missing; sequencing was by immunoSEQ multiplex PCR. The sample has some 350,000 clones; roughly 13% are singletons. The V call is TRBV15, the J call TRBJ1-5, with D tentatively TRBD1 (5 bases). The material sequenced was naive CD4+ T cells from blood. The TCR sequence derives from a woman aged 18-29 years with type 1 diabetes. CDR3 sequence reads: CATSRGMGPTNQPQHF. CDR3 in DNA: TGTGCCACCAGCAGAGGGATGGGGCCCACTAATCAGCCCCAGCATTTT.